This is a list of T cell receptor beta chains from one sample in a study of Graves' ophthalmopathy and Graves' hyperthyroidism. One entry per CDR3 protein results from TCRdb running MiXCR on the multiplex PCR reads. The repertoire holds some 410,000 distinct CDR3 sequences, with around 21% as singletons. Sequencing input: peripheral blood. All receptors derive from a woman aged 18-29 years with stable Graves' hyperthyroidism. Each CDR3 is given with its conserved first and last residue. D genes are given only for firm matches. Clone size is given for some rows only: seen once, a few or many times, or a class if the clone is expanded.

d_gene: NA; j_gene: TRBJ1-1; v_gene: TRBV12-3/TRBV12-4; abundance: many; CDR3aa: CASTPGGSRNTEAFF; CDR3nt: TGTGCCAGCACCCCGGGGGGGTCAAGAAACACTGAAGCTTTCTTT
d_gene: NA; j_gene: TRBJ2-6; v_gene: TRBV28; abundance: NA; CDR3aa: CASSSPYGANVLTF; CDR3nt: TGTGCCAGCAGTTCACCCTACGGGGCCAACGTCCTGACTTTC
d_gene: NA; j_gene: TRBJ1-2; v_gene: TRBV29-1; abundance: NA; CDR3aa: CSAGGVGLLHGYTF; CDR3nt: TGCAGCGCTGGTGGGGTCGGGCTCCTCCATGGCTACACCTTC
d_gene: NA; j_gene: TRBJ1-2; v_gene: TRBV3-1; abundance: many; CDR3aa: CASSRSPRVLYGYTF; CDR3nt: TGTGCCAGCAGCCGATCGCCCCGGGTCCTCTATGGCTACACCTTC
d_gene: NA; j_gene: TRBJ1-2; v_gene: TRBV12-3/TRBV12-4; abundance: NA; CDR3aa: CASSFRQQGYTF; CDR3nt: TGTGCCAGCAGTTTCCGGCAACAGGGCTACACCTTC
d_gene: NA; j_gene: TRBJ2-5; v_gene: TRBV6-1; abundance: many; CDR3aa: CASSKGRKETQYF; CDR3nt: TGTGCCAGCAGTAAGGGACGGAAAGAGACCCAGTACTTC
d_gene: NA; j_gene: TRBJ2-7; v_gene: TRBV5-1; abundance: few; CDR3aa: CASSLKGPPGEQYF; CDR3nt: TGCGCCAGCAGCTTGAAGGGGCCTCCGGGGGAGCAGTACTTC
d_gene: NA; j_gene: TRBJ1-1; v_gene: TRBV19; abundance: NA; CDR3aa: CASSMLRGTEAFF; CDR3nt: TGTGCCAGTAGTATGTTGAGGGGCACTGAAGCTTTCTTT
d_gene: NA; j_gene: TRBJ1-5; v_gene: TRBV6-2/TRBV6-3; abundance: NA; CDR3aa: CASNLQGSQPQHF; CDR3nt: TGTGCCAGCAACCTACAGGGTAGTCAGCCCCAGCATTTT
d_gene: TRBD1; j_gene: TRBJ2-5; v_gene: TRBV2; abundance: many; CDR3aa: CASSPQGAQETQYF; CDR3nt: TGTGCCAGCAGTCCACAGGGGGCCCAAGAGACCCAGTACTTC
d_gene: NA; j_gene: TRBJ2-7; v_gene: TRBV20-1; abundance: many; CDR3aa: CSAQALVITTYEQYF; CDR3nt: TGCAGTGCACAAGCACTAGTTATAACAACCTACGAGCAGTACTTC
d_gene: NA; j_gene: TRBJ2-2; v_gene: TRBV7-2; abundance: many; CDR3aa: CASTPLGANTGELFF; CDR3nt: TGTGCCAGCACGCCTCTCGGCGCGAACACCGGGGAGCTGTTTTTT
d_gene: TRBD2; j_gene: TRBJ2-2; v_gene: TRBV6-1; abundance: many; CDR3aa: CASVAGLAGNTGELFF; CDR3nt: TGTGCCAGCGTCGCGGGGCTAGCGGGAAACACCGGGGAGCTGTTTTTT
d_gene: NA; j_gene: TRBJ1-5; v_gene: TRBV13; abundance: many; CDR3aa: CASSLKLGHPNQPQHF; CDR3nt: TGTGCCAGCAGCTTAAAACTGGGACACCCCAATCAGCCCCAGCATTTT
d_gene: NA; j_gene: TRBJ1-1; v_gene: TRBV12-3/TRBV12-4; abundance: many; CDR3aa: CASSLGDTEAFF; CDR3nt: TGTGCCAGCAGTTTAGGGGACACTGAAGCTTTCTTT
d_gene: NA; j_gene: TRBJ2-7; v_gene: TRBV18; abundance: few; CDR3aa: CASSPRESSYEQYF; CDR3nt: TGTGCCAGTTCCCCCAGGGAGAGCTCCTACGAGCAGTACTTC
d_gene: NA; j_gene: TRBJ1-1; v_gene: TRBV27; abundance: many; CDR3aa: CASSLRGWTEAFF; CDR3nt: TGTGCCAGCAGTTTAAGGGGGTGGACTGAAGCTTTCTTT
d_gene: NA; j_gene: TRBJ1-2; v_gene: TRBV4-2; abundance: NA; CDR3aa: CASSQGLRPTNYGYTF; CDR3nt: TGTGCCAGCAGCCAAGGACTCCGGCCCACTAACTATGGCTACACCTTC
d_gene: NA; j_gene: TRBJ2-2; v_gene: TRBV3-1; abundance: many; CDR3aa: CASSQDTRKGGELFF; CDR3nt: TGTGCCAGCAGCCAAGACACGAGGAAGGGCGGGGAGCTGTTTTTT
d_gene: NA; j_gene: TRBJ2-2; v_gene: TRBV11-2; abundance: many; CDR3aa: CASSSRNWELFF; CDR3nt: TGTGCCAGCAGCTCCCGGAACTGGGAGCTGTTTTTT
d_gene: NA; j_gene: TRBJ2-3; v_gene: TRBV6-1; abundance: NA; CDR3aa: CASWGGLTDTQYF; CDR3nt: TGTGCCAGCTGGGGCGGGCTCACAGATACGCAGTATTTT
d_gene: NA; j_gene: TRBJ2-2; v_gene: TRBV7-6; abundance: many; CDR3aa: CASSLATVVNTGELFF; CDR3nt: TGTGCCAGCAGCCTAGCTACTGTGGTAAACACCGGGGAGCTGTTTTTT
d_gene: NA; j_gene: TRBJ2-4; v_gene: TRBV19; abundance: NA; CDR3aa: CASSVRTVAKNIQYF; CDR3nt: TGTGCCAGTAGTGTACGGACAGTAGCCAAAAACATTCAGTACTTC
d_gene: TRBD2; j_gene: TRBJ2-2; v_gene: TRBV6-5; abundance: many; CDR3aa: CASSYILAGGPTGELFF; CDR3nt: TGTGCCAGCAGTTACATACTAGCGGGAGGCCCCACCGGGGAGCTGTTTTTT
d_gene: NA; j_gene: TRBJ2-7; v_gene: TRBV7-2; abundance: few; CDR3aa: CASSPTRTEYEQYF; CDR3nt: TGTGCCAGCAGCCCCACTCGGACCGAATACGAGCAGTACTTC
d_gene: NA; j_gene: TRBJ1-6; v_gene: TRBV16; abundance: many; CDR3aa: CASSQSVDVSTSPLHF; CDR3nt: TGTGCCAGCAGCCAATCGGTAGACGTCTCAACTTCACCCCTCCACTTT
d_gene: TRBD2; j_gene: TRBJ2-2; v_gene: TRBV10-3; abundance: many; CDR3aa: CAIRYTSGGAVGELFF; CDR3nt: TGTGCCATCCGCTACACTAGCGGGGGGGCGGTCGGGGAGCTGTTTTTT
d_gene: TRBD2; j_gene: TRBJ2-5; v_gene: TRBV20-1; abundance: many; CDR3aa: CTGLAGGRETQYF; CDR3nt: TGCACCGGACTAGCGGGAGGCCGAGAGACCCAGTACTTC
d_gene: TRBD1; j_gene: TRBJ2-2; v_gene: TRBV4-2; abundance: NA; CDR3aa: CASRHPGWPNRDRGFTGELFF; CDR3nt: TGTGCCAGCAGACACCCTGGGTGGCCCAATCGGGACAGGGGATTCACCGGGGAGCTGTTTTTT
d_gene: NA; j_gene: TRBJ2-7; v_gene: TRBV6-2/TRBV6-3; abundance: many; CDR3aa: CASSLEQYEQYF; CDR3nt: TGTGCCAGCAGTCTGGAGCAGTACGAGCAGTACTTC
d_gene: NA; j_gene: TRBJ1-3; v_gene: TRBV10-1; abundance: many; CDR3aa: CASSESEEAGNTIYF; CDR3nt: TGCGCCAGCAGTGAGTCGGAGGAGGCTGGAAACACCATATATTTT
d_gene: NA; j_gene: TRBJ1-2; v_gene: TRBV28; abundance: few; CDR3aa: CASSRYLTYGYTF; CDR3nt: TGTGCCAGCAGTCGATACCTGACATATGGCTACACCTTC
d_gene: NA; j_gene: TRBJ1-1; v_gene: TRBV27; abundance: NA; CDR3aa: CASSLWGLNTEAFF; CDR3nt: TGTGCCAGCAGTTTATGGGGGTTGAACACTGAAGCTTTCTTT
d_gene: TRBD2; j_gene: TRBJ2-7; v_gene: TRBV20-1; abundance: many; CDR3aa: CSATEAGSSYEQYF; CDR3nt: TGCAGTGCTACTGAAGCGGGGAGCTCCTACGAGCAGTACTTC
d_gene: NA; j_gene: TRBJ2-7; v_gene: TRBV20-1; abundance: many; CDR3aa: CSAPLRASSYEQYF; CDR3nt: TGCAGTGCTCCGCTAAGAGCAAGCTCCTACGAGCAGTACTTC
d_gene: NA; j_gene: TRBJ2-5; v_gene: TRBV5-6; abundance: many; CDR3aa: CASSYRAGGETQYF; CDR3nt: TGTGCCAGCAGTTACCGGGCCGGGGGAGAGACCCAGTACTTC
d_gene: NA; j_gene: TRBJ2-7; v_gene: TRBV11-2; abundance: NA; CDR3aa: CASSLAFGTGEQYF; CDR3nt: TGTGCCAGCAGCTTAGCCTTTGGGACGGGCGAGCAGTACTTC
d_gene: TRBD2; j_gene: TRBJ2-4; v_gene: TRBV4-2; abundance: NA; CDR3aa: CASSPLPPTLARRGLGKNIKYF; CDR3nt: TGTGCCAGCAGCCCACTCCCCCCGACACTAGCCCGGCGGGGGTTGGGCAAAAACATTAAGTACTTC
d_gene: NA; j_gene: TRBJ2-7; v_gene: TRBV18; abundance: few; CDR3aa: CASSRRASSYEQYF; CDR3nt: TGTGCCAGCTCACGCCGTGCCTCCTCCTACGAGCAGTACTTC
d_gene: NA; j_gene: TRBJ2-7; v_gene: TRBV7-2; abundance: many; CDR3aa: CASSLVAEGDSEQYF; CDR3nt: TGTGCCAGCAGCTTAGTCGCGGAGGGGGACTCCGAGCAGTACTTC
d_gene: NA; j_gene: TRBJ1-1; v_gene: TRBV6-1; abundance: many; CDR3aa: CATGGRNTEAFF; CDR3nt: TGTGCCACCGGCGGGCGTAACACTGAAGCTTTCTTT
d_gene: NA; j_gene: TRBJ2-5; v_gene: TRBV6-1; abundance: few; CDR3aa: CASSELGDLKTQCF; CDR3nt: TGTGCCAGCAGTGAACTGGGGGATCTGAAGACCCAGTGCTTC
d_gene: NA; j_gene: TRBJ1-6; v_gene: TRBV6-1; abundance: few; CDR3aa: CASSAKGDNSPLHF; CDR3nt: TGTGCCAGCAGTGCGAAAGGGGACAATTCACCCCTCCACTTT
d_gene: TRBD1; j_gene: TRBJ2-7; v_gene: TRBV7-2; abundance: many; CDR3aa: CASSPGTDLSYEQYF; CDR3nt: TGTGCCAGCAGCCCCGGGACAGACCTTTCCTACGAGCAGTACTTC
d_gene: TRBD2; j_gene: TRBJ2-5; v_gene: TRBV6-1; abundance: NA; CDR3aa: CASSPGLAGGHETQYF; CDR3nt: TGTGCCAGCAGTCCAGGACTAGCGGGGGGGCACGAGACCCAGTACTTC